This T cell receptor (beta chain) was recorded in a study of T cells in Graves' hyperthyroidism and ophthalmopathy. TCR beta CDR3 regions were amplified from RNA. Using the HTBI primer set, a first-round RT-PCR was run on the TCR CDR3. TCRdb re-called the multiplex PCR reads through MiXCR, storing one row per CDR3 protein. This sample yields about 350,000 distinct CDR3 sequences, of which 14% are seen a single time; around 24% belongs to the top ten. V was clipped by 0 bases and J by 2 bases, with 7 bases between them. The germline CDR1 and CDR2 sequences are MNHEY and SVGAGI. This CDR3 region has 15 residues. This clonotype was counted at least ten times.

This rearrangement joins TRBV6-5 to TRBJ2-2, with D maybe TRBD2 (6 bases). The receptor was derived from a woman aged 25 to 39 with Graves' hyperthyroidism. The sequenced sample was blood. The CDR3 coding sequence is TGTGCCAGCAGTTACTCCGGGGGAAACACCGGGGAGCTGTTTTTT. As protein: CASSYSGGNTGELFF.